The clone carrying this T cell receptor (beta chain) was counted ten times or more. Its target is not known. Researchers took RNA transcripts and amplified the TCR beta CDR3 regions from them. First-round RT-PCR of the TCR CDR3 relied on the HTBI primer set. TCRdb redid the calling of the multiplex PCR reads with MiXCR, one entry per CDR3 protein. The table includes hundreds of thousands of distinct CDR3 sequences, approximately 19% detected once. This sample is part of a study of T cells in Graves' hyperthyroidism and ophthalmopathy. General study points: Onset of ophthalmopathy came a median about 6.5 months after the model predicted it. Within blood appeared most thyroid clonotypes that had expanded above 0.001.

This CDR3 region has 16 residues. CDR1 and CDR2 from the germline V gene are SGHAT and FQNNGV. Germline trimming cut 2 bases from V and 2 bases from J; bases unmatched to any gene: 5. Ophthalmopathy cases scored 3 or more on the Clinical Activity Score and 4 or more on NOSPECS grade, with duration below 3 months. Diagnostic assessment was based on clinical symptoms, serum thyroxine and TRAb, thyroid ultrasound and orbital computed tomography. The chain links TRBV11-2 to TRBJ2-1, with 8 bases lining up with TRBD2. The source of this sequence is a man aged 50 to 60 with Graves' ophthalmopathy. The source material was blood. The CDR3 sequence is CASSLSGRETYNEQFF. DNA for the CDR3: TGTGCCAGCAGCTTAAGCGGGAGAGAGACCTACAATGAGCAGTTCTTC.